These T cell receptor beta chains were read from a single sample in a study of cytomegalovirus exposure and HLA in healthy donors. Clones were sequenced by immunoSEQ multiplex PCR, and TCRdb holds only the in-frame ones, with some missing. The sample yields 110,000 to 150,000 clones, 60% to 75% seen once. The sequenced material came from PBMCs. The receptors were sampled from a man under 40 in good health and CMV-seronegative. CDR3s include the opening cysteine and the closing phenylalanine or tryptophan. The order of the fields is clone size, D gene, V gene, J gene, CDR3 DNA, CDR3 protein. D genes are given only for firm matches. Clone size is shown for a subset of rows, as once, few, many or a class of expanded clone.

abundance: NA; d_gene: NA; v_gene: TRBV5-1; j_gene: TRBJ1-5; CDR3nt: TGCGCCAGCAGCTTGGAACCGCGCCAGCCCCAGCATTTT; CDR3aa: CASSLEPRQPQHF
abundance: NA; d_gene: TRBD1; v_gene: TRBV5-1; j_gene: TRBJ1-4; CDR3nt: TGCGCCAGCAGCACGCTCGGACAGGGGGATAATGAAAAACTGTTTTTT; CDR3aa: CASSTLGQGDNEKLFF
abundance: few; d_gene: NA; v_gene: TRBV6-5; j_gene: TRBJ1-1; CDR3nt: TGTGCCAGCAGTCACTATTTTGGCGGGAACACTGAAGCTTTCTTT; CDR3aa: CASSHYFGGNTEAFF
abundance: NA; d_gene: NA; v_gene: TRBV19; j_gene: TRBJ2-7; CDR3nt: TGTGCCAGTGGAGGGAAGACGAGCTCCTACGAGCAGTACTTC; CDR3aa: CASGGKTSSYEQYF
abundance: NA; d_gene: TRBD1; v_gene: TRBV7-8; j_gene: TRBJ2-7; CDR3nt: TGTGCCAGCAGTGTTACAGGGGGCTTGGGGGAGCAGTACTTC; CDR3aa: CASSVTGGLGEQYF
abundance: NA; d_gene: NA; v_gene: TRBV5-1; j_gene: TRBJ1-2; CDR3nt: TGCGCCAGCAGCTTGAACGGAGCCCCTAACTATGGCTACACCTTC; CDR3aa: CASSLNGAPNYGYTF
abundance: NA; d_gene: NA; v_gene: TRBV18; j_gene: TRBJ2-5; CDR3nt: TGTGCCAGCTCACCACCTCTAAAAGAGACCCAGTACTTC; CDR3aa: CASSPPLKETQYF
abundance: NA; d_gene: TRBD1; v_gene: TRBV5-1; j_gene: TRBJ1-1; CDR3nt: TGCGCCAGCAGCCCCAGACAGGGGGCGCCGGATGAAGCTTTCTTT; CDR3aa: CASSPRQGAPDEAFF
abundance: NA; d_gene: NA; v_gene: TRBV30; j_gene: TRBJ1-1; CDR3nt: TGTGCCTGGAGTGGGCCATCCACTGAAGCTTTCTTT; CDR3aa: CAWSGPSTEAFF
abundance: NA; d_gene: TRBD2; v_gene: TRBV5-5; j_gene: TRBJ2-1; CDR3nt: TGTGCCAGCAGCTTTTGGCTAGCGGGGGGGGTGGGTGAGCAGTTCTTC; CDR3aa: CASSFWLAGGVGEQFF
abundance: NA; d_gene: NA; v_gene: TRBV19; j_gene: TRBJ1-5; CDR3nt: TGTGCCAGTAGCTTCCAGGCGAGCAATCAGCCCCAGCATTTT; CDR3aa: CASSFQASNQPQHF
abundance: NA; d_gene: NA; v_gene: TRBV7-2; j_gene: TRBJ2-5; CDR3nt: TGTGCCAGCAGCAGCGTCTCAGGGGAGACCCAGTACTTC; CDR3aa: CASSSVSGETQYF
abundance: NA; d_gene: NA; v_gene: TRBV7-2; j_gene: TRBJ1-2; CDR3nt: TGTGCCAGCAGCTTAGTTTCCCTGAACTATGGCTACACCTTC; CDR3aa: CASSLVSLNYGYTF
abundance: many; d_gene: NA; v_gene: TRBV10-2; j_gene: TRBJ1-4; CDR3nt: TGCGCCAGCAGTGAGCAGGATCTTGCAACTAATGAAAAACTGTTTTTT; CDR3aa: CASSEQDLATNEKLFF
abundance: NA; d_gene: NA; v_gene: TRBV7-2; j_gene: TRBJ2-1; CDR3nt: TGTGCCAGCAGCTTAGCGGCAGCGTACAATGAGCAGTTCTTC; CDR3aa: CASSLAAAYNEQFF
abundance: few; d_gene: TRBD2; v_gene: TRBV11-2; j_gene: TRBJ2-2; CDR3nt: TGTGCCAGCAGCTTTCCCAGGGGAGCTAGCGGGACGAACACCGGGGAGCTGTTTTTT; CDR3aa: CASSFPRGASGTNTGELFF
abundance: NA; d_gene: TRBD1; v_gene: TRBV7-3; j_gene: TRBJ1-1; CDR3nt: TGTGCCAGCAGCCCGGGACAGGGTGTGAGCACTGAAGCTTTCTTT; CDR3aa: CASSPGQGVSTEAFF
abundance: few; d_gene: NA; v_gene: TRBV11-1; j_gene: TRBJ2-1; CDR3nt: TGTGCCAGCAGCGGGTCCGGGACACGGCACGATGAGCAGTTCTTC; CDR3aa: CASSGSGTRHDEQFF
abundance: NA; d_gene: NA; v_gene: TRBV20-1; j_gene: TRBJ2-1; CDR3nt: TGCAGTGCCGACAATTCTCATGAGCAGTTCTTC; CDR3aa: CSADNSHEQFF
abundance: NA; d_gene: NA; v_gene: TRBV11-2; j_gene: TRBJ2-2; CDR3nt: TGTGCCAGCAGCTTCAGGCGTGGAAGCCCAGGCGGGGAGCTGTTTTTT; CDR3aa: CASSFRRGSPGGELFF
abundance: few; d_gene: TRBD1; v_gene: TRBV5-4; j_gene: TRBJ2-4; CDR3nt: TGTGCCAGCAGCTCCTACAGGGGGCGAGCAAACATTCAGTACTTC; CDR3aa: CASSSYRGRANIQYF
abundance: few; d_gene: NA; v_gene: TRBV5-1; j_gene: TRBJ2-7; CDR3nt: TGCGCCAGCTCCCATCCGGACAGAAACTTATACGAGCAGTACTTC; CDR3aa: CASSHPDRNLYEQYF
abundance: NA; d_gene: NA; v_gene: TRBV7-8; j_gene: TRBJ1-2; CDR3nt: TGTGCCAGCAGCTCCACCGGGAGTCTAATTAACTATGGCTACACCTTC; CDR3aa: CASSSTGSLINYGYTF
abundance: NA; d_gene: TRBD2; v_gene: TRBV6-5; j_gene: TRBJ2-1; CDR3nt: TGTGCCAGCATCGCAGGCGGGGGATCTGAGCAGTTCTTC; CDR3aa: CASIAGGGSEQFF
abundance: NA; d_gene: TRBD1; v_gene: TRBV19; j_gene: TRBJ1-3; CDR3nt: TGTGCCAGTAGTCGGGACAGAGCCCGCGTGACATATTCTGGAAACACCATATATTTT; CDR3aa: CASSRDRARVTYSGNTIYF
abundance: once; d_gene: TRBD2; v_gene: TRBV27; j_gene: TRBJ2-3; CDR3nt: TGTGCCAGCAGTTTTCCTGGCCGCGGGGGTTGGGATTTT; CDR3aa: CASSFPGRGGWDF
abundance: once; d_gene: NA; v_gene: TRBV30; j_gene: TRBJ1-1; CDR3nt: TGTGCCTGGAGTGGTAGTACGAAGAACACTGAAGCTTTCTTT; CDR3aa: CAWSGSTKNTEAFF
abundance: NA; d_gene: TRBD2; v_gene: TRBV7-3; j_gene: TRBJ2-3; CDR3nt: TGTGCCAGCTCGCGGGAGGTAGGAGATACGCAGTATTTT; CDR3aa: CASSREVGDTQYF
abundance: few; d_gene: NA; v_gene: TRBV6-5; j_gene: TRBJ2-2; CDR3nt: TGTGCCAGCAGTTACTCGATGGTTAGGGGGTCCGGGGAGCTGTTTTTT; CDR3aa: CASSYSMVRGSGELFF
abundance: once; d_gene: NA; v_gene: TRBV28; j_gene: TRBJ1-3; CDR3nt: TGTGCCAGCAGCTCAAGTGACAGCTCTGGAAACACCATATATTTT; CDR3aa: CASSSSDSSGNTIYF